These 28 T cell receptor beta chains came from one sample sequenced in a study of OX40 agonist ivuxolimab in advanced cancers. The method was immunoSEQ multiplex PCR; TCRdb's version includes in-frame clones alone and lacks a portion of them. The sample has about 41,000 clones, around 87% seen once. The sample consisted of CD4+ or CD8+ T cells sorted from blood, taken in a trial of the OX40 agonist ivuxolimab. The receptors stem from an adult with an advanced solid tumor such as melanoma, head and neck, liver or kidney cancer.

The rearrangement links TRBV11-2 to TRBJ2-3, with D hard to call. Germline-derived CDR1 and CDR2 are SGHAT and FQNNGV. V was pared by 5 bases and J by 8 bases, with 11 bases between. The CDR3 loop spans 12 amino acids. The CDR3 DNA is TGTGCCAGCAGCCCTCCGGGTGGTACGCAGTATTTT. Translated: CASSPPGGTQYF.

The chain combines TRBV7-9 with TRBJ1-2; TRBD1 aligns across 7 bases. This CDR3 is 13 amino acids long. With V trimmed by 5 bases and J by 5 bases, 5 bases remained unmatched. Germline-derived CDR1 and CDR2 are SEHNR and FQNEAQ (reference sequence). The CDR3 loop is CASSLGTDYGYTF. The CDR3 nucleotides are TGTGCCAGCAGCCTCGGGACAGATTATGGCTACACCTTC.

The V gene is TRBV5-1, the J gene TRBJ1-6; no firm D call. This CDR3 has 15 amino acids. V was shortened by 5 bases and J by 0 bases, with 9 bases between the two germline ends. CDR1 and CDR2 from the germline V gene are SGHRS and YFSETQ. CDR3 DNA: TGCGCCAGCAGTAGAGATTTCTCCTATAATTCACCCCTCCACTTT. Translation gives CASSRDFSYNSPLHF.

The chain joins TRBV27 to TRBJ1-5; TRBD1 aligns across 7 bases. Unmatched junction bases numbered 1, after V lost 8 bases and J lost 0 bases. Germline V gene sequence: CDR1 MNHEY, CDR2 SMNVEV (reference sequence). The CDR3 is made up of 13 amino acids. The DNA of the CDR3 is TGTGCCAGCGGGACAGATAGCAATCAGCCCCAGCATTTT. It translates to CASGTDSNQPQHF.

This chain links TRBV18 with TRBJ1-4; TRBD1 might be the D (5 bases). This CDR3 region has 15 residues. Deletions cut 4 bases from V and 0 bases from J, with 9 bases between. From germline, CDR1 is KGHSH and CDR2 LQKENI. CDR3 DNA sequence: TGTGCCAGCTCACTGGGACTTTCAACTAATGAAAAACTGTTTTTT. This codes for CASSLGLSTNEKLFF.

The chain joins TRBV7-9 to TRBJ2-5; 7 bases map to TRBD1. The length of the CDR3 is 13 residues. The germline V gene encodes CDR1 SEHNR and CDR2 FQNEAQ (reference sequence). Germline trimming cut 6 bases from V and 2 bases from J; bases unmatched to any gene: 3. DNA for the CDR3: TGTGCCAGCAGAAAGGGACAGCAAGAGACCCAGTACTTC. Translated: CASRKGQQETQYF.

The chain is built from TRBV11-2 and TRBJ2-7; maybe TRBD2 (7 bases). CDR3 length: 17 amino acids. Germline V lookup: CDR1 SGHAT, CDR2 FQNNGV. V was shortened by 1 base and J by 0 bases, with 16 bases between the two germline ends. The chain's CDR3 is CASSLGVGGLSSYEQYF. The DNA for the CDR3 is TGTGCCAGCAGCTTAGGGGTCGGGGGGCTTAGCTCCTACGAGCAGTACTTC.

This clone was detected once. This chain connects TRBV28 to TRBJ1-2; D is unresolved. This CDR3 is built from 15 residues. The V and J ends lost 4 bases and 4 bases respectively, with 16 bases between them. CDR1 MDHEN and CDR2 SYDVKM come from the germline V gene. The CDR3 DNA is TGTGCCAGCAGTTCCCCCGACCGAGGAGGCTATGGCTACACCTTC. It codes for CASSSPDRGGYGYTF.

The chain links TRBV9 to TRBJ2-5; no clear D gene. The CDR3 is 13 amino acids. Germline CDR1 SGDLS, CDR2 YYNGEE. The V end lost 4 bases, the J end lost 4 bases, and 11 bases lay between the germline ends. CDR3 sequence (DNA): TGTGCCAGCAGCCCAGGTCTTGGAGAGACCCAGTACTTC. It encodes CASSPGLGETQYF.

This clone occurred a few times. CDR3 DNA: TGTGCCAGCAGTTACGACCCCTCAGGCAATCAGCCCCAGCATTTT. Protein product: CASSYDPSGNQPQHF. The chain couples TRBV6-5 to TRBJ1-5; D is undetermined. The CDR3 is made up of 15 amino acids. Germline assignment: CDR1 MNHEY and CDR2 SVGAGI. V lost 2 bases and J 2 bases, leaving 10 bases between the germline ends.

The chain carries TRBV9 and TRBJ2-3; 9 bases align to TRBD2. This CDR3 spans 19 amino acids. Trimming cost V 1 base and J 0 bases; bases outside gene matches: 12. Germline V gene data show CDR1 as SGDLS and CDR2 as YYNGEE. The CDR3 DNA reads TGTGCCAGCAGCGTACATCCCCCTGCGACTAGCGGTAGCACAGATACGCAGTATTTT. This translates into CASSVHPPATSGSTDTQYF.

V and J are TRBV5-5 and TRBJ1-4, with D hard to call. Germline-derived CDR1 and CDR2 are SGHKS and YYEKEE (reference sequence). Trimming left V 0 bases short and J 14 bases short, with 14 bases between. This CDR3 region has 13 residues. CDR3 in DNA: TGTGCCAGCAGCTTGGTTCCGGCATCCTTTCTGTTTTTT. Encoded protein: CASSLVPASFLFF.

The J gene is TRBJ1-1, the V gene TRBV30, with D possibly matching TRBD1 (6 bases). The CDR3 spans 15 residues. Germline V CDR1 and CDR2: GTSNPN, SVGIG (reference sequence). Between the trimmed V and J ends, which lost 3 bases and 1 base, there was a span of 15 bases. CDR3 DNA sequence: TGTGCCTGGAGGACAAGGACAGTAACGAACACTGAAGCTTTCTTT. This encodes CAWRTRTVTNTEAFF.

This clone appeared a single time. This chain uses TRBV18 with TRBJ2-2; TRBD2 matches 11 bases. Unmatched junction bases numbered 11, after V lost 3 bases and J lost 5 bases. CDR3 size: 18 residues. CDR1 and CDR2 (germline): KGHSH, LQKENI. CDR3 nucleotides: TGTGCCAGCTCACCCCAACCAGGAACTAGCGGGAGAACCGGGGAGCTGTTTTTT. This translates into CASSPQPGTSGRTGELFF. Using reference TRBV18 and TRBJ2-2 for the parts outside the CDR3, the full variable domain is NAGVMQNPRHLVRRRGQEARLRCSPMKGHSHVYWYRQLPEEGLKFMVYLQKENIIDESGMPKERFSAEFPKEGPSILRIQQVVRGDSAAYFCASSPQPGTSGRTGELFFGEGSRLTVL.

This clone appeared once. This CDR3 reads CASSVSVGLAASYNEQFF. The CDR3 DNA sequence: TGTGCCAGCAGCGTATCGGTCGGACTAGCGGCTTCCTACAATGAGCAGTTCTTC. The rearrangement joins TRBV9 to TRBJ2-1; 10 bases line up with TRBD2. V gave up 1 base and J gave up 1 base; unmatched junction bases: 8. CDR3 length: 18 amino acids. Germline CDR1 is SGDLS and CDR2 is YYNGEE.

CDR3: CASSLLGYEQYF. The CDR3 coding sequence is TGTGCCAGCAGTTTATTGGGCTACGAGCAGTACTTC. The chain employs TRBV28 and TRBJ2-7; D is undetermined. The V end lost 1 base, the J end lost 3 bases, and 4 bases lay between the germline ends. This CDR3 has 12 amino acids. CDR1 is MDHEN, CDR2 SYDVKM, per germline.

This clone was seen once. The CDR3 sequence: CASSEGVGGRTYNEQFF. CDR3 nucleotide sequence: TGTGCCAGCAGTGAAGGGGTGGGCGGGAGAACCTACAATGAGCAGTTCTTC. The chain combines TRBV6-1 with TRBJ2-1; 7 nucleotides align to TRBD2. The germline gives CDR1 MNHNS, CDR2 SASEGT. V shed 1 base, J shed 2 bases, and the junction held 8 bases outside the gene matches. The CDR3 totals 17 residues.

The chain carries TRBV29-1 and TRBJ1-5, with D unresolved. CDR3 size: 12 residues. The germline CDR1 and CDR2 sequences are SQVTM and ANQGSEA. Trimming shortened V by 6 bases and J by 6 bases, and 12 bases separated the two germline ends. The CDR3 spells CSVLSPPQPQHF. In DNA form, the CDR3 reads TGCAGCGTCCTTAGCCCACCTCAGCCCCAGCATTTT.

The V and J genes are TRBV19 and TRBJ2-5, with D hard to call. This CDR3 has 14 amino acids. The germline V gene has CDR1 LNHDA and CDR2 SQIVND (reference sequence). The V end was cut by 7 bases, the J end by 4 bases, with 16 bases between. The CDR3 reads CASTPTGLGETQYF. The CDR3 nucleotides are TGTGCCAGTACCCCCACGGGCCTGGGAGAGACCCAGTACTTC.

The V and J genes are TRBV2 and TRBJ2-2, with D unclear. V was clipped by 5 bases and J by 2 bases, with 12 bases between them. Germline loops: CDR1 SNHLY, CDR2 FYNNEI. This CDR3 has 15 residues. The CDR3 protein is CASSISTSNTGELFF. The CDR3 nucleotides are TGTGCCAGCAGTATTTCGACATCTAACACCGGGGAGCTGTTTTTT.

The chain joins TRBV28 to TRBJ1-2, with D possibly being TRBD1 (5 bases). The germline V gene has CDR1 MDHEN and CDR2 SYDVKM. The CDR3 is 14 residues long. The V gene lost 3 bases and the J gene lost 8 bases, with 16 bases spanning the gap. CDR3 region: CASSLSGQWWGYTF. Here the CDR3 DNA reads TGTGCCAGCAGTTTGTCAGGGCAATGGTGGGGCTACACCTTC.

The chain uses TRBV25-1 and TRBJ2-7; 10 bases map to TRBD2. Germline V gives CDR1 MGHDK, CDR2 SYGVNS. The V segment lost 3 bases and the J segment 0 bases; nucleotides outside the gene matches: 2. The CDR3 runs to 15 residues. The CDR3 loop reads CASSDSGRSSYEQYF. The CDR3 region has the DNA TGTGCCAGCAGTGATAGCGGGAGGTCCTCCTACGAGCAGTACTTC.

The chain couples TRBV28 to TRBJ1-3; 8 bases agree with TRBD1. CDR1 and CDR2 (germline): MDHEN, SYDVKM. Trimming at V came to 6 bases and at J to 3 bases, leaving 4 bases not matched to a gene. The CDR3 loop spans 14 amino acids. CDR3 DNA sequence: TGTGCCAGCAGCCCCAGGGGGCATGGAAACACCATATATTTT. It is translated as CASSPRGHGNTIYF. The full variable domain, in which reference TRBV28 and TRBJ1-3 provide the parts outside the CDR3, is DVKVTQSSRYLVKRTGEKVFLECVQDMDHENMFWYRQDPGLGLRLIYFSYDVKMKEKGDIPEGYSVSREKKERFSLILESASTNQTSMYLCASSPRGHGNTIYFGEGSWLTVV.

Only a few counts were recorded for this clone. The chain is built from TRBV5-1 and TRBJ1-1, with a possible D match to TRBD1 (6 bases). V was trimmed by 0 bases and J by 5 bases, leaving 8 bases between them. Germline CDR1 reads SGHRS; CDR2 reads YFSETQ. This CDR3 has 13 amino acids. CDR3 region: CASSLAGVTEAFF. DNA of the CDR3: TGCGCCAGCAGCTTGGCAGGGGTTACTGAAGCTTTCTTT.

V gene TRBV7-9 combines with J gene TRBJ2-1; 8 nucleotides agree with TRBD2. Trimming at V came to 6 bases and at J to 4 bases, leaving 5 bases not matched to a gene. Germline CDR1 and CDR2: SEHNR and FQNEAQ (reference sequence). CDR3 size: 14 residues. The CDR3 protein is CASSSLAGYNEQFF. CDR3 bases: TGTGCCAGCAGTTCCCTAGCGGGTTACAATGAGCAGTTCTTC.

A few counts support this clone. The V gene is TRBV2, the J gene TRBJ2-5; D uncertain. The CDR3 is 13 amino acids. Looked up from germline, CDR1 is SNHLY and CDR2 is FYNNEI. V was clipped by 10 bases and J by 1 base, with 13 bases between them. CDR3 DNA sequence: TGTGCCATCATGGCCGAGGCCCAAGAGACCCAGTACTTC. Translating gives CAIMAEAQETQYF.

This sequence joins TRBV19 and TRBJ2-2; no definite D call. The CDR3 is 13 amino acids. Trimming took 5 bases from V and 2 from J, leaving 6 bases between them. Germline-derived CDR1 and CDR2 are LNHDA and SQIVND (reference sequence). The CDR3 protein is CASSRQNTGELFF. Written as DNA, the CDR3 is TGTGCCAGTAGTCGGCAAAACACCGGGGAGCTGTTTTTT.

The chain employs TRBV10-2 and TRBJ1-5; the match to TRBD1 covers 9 bases. CDR3 length: 17 amino acids. From germline, CDR1 is WSHSY and CDR2 SAAADI. The trim removed 6 bases at V and 1 base at J, leaving 10 bases unmatched. CDR3 in DNA: TGCGCCAGCAGAGGGACAGGGAGAGGAGGGAGCAATCAGCCCCAGCATTTT. Amino acids: CASRGTGRGGSNQPQHF.